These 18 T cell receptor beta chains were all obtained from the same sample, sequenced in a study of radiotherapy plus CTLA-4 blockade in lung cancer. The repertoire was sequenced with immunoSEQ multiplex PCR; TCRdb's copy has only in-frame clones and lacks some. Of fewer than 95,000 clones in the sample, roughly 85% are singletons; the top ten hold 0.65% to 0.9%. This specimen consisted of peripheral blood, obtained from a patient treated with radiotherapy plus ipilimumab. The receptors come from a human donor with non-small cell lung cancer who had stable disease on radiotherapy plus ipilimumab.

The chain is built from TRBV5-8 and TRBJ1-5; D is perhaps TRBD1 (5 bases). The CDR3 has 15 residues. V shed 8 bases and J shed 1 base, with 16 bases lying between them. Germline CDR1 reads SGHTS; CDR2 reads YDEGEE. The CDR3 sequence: CASKNRGRSNQPQHF. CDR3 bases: TGTGCCAGTAAAAACCGGGGGAGAAGCAATCAGCCCCAGCATTTT.

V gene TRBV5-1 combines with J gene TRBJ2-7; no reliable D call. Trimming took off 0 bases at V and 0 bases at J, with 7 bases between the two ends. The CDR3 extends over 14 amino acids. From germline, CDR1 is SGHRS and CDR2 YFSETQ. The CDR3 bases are TGCGCCAGCAGCTTGGAGGGAACCTCCTACGAGCAGTACTTC. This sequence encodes CASSLEGTSYEQYF.

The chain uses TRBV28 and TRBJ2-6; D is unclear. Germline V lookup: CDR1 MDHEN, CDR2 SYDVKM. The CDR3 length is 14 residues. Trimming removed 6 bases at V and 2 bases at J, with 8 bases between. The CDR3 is CASSLKTGANVLTF. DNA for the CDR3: TGTGCCAGCAGCCTGAAAACTGGGGCCAACGTCCTGACTTTC.

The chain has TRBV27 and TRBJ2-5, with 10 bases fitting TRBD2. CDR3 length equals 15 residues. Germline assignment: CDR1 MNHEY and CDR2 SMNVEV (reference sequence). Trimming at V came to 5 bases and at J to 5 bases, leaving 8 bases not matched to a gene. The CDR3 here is CASSALAGIFETQYF. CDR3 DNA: TGTGCCAGCAGTGCACTAGCGGGGATTTTTGAGACCCAGTACTTC.

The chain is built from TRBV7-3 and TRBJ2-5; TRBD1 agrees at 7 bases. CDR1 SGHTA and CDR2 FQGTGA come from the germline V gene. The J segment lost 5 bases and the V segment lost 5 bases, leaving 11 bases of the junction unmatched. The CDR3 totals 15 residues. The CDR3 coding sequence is TGTGCCAGCAGCCCCAACCCGACAGGGACGGAGACCCAGTACTTC. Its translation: CASSPNPTGTETQYF.

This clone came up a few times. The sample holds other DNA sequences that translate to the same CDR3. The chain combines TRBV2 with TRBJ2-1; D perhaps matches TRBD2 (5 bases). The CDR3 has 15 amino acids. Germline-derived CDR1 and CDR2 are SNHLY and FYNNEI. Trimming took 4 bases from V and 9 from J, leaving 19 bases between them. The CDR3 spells CASSARTVLWSEQFF. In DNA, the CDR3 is TGTGCCAGCAGTGCAAGGACTGTACTCTGGAGTGAGCAGTTCTTC.

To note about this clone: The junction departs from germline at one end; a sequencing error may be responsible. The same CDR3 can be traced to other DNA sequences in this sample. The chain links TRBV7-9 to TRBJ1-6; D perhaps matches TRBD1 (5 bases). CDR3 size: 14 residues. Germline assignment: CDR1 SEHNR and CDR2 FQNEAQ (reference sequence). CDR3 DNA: TGTGCCAGCAGCTTATCCAGGGTTAATTCGCCCCTCCACTTT. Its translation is CASSLSRVNSPLHF.

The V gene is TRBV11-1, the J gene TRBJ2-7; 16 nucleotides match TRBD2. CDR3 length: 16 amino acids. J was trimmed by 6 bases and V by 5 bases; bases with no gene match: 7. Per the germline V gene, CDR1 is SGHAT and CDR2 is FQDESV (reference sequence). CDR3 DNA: TGTGCCAGCAGCCCGGGACTAGCGGGAGGGCAACGCGAGCAGTACTTC. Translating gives CASSPGLAGGQREQYF.

CDR3 nucleotides: TGTGCCAGCTCACCTCAACCCGGGGACAGGGCTCCCTATGGCTACACCTTC. It specifies CASSPQPGDRAPYGYTF. The chain couples TRBV18 to TRBJ1-2, with 9 bases aligning to TRBD1. In germline, CDR1 is KGHSH, CDR2 LQKENI. The V and J ends lost 3 bases and 4 bases, in that order; junction bases with no gene match: 12. This CDR3 comprises 17 residues. Full variable domain (remainder filled in from reference TRBV18 and TRBJ1-2): NAGVMQNPRHLVRRRGQEARLRCSPMKGHSHVYWYRQLPEEGLKFMVYLQKENIIDESGMPKERFSAEFPKEGPSILRIQQVVRGDSAAYFCASSPQPGDRAPYGYTFGSGTRLTVV.

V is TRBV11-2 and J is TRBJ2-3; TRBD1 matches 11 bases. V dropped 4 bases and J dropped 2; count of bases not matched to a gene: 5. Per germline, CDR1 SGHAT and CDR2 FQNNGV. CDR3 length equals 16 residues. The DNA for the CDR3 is TGTGCCAGCAGCTCAGGACAGGGGGCAAACACAGATACGCAGTATTTT. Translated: CASSSGQGANTDTQYF.

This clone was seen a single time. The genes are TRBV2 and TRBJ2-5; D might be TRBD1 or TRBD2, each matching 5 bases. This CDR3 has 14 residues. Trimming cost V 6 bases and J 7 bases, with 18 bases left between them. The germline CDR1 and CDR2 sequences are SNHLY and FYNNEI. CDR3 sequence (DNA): TGTGCCAGCAGCGAGCTCCGGGGCCAGGGGACCCAGTACTTC. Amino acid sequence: CASSELRGQGTQYF. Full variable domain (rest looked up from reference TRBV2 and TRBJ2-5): EPEVTQTPSHQVTQMGQEVILRCVPISNHLYFYWYRQILGQKVEFLVSFYNNEISEKSEIFDDQFSVERPDGSNFTLKIRSTKLEDSAMYFCASSELRGQGTQYFGPGTRLLVL.

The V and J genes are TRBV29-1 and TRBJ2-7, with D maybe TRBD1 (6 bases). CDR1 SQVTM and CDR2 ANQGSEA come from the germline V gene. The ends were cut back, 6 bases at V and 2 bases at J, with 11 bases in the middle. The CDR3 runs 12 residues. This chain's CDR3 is CSVQTGTYEQYF. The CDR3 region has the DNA TGCAGCGTACAAACAGGGACCTACGAGCAGTACTTC.

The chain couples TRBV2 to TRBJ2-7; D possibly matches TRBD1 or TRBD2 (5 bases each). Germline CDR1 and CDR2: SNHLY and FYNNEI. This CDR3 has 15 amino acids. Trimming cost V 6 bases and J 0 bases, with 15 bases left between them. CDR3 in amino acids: CASSVQGTASYEQYF. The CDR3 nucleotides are TGTGCCAGCAGCGTACAAGGGACGGCCTCCTACGAGCAGTACTTC.

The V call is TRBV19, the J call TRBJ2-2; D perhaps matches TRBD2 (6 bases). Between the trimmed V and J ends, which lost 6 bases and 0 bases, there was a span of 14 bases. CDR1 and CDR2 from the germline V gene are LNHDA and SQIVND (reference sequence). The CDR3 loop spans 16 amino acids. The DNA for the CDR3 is TGTGCCAGTAGGGGGGGAAGGTTAACGAACACCGGGGAGCTGTTTTTT. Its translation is CASRGGRLTNTGELFF.

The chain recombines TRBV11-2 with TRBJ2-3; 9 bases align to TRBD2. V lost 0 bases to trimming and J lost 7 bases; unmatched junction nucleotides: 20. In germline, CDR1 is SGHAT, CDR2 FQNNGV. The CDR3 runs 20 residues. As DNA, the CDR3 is TGTGCCAGCAGCTTAGATAGGAGGGTATCGAGCGGGGGGCCGAGGTATACGCAGTATTTT. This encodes CASSLDRRVSSGGPRYTQYF. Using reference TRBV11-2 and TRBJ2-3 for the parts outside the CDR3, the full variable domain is EAGVAQSPRYKIIEKRQSVAFWCNPISGHATLYWYQQILGQGPKLLIQFQNNGVVDDSQLPKDRFSAERLKGVDSTLKIQPAKLEDSAVYLCASSLDRRVSSGGPRYTQYFGPGTRLTVL.

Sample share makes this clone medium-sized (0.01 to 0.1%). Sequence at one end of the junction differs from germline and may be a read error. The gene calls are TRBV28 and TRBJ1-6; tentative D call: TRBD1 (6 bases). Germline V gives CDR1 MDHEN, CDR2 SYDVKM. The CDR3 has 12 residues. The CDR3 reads CASSPLRGPLTF. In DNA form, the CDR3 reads TGTGCCAGCAGTCCCCTCCGGGGGCCCCTTACTTTT.

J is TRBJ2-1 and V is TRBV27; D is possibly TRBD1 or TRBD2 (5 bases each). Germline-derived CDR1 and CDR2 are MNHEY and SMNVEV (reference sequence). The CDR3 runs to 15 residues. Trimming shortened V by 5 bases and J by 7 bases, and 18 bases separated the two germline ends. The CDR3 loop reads CASSPPEEWGNEQFF. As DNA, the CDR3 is TGTGCCAGCAGTCCTCCGGAGGAGTGGGGGAATGAGCAGTTCTTC.

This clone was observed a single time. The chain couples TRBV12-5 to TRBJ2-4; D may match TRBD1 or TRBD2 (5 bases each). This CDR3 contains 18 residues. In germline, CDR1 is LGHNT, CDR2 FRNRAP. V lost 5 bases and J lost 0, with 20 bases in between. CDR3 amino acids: CASGPPGKGRLAKNIQYF. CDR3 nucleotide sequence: TGTGCTAGTGGTCCCCCCGGGAAGGGACGATTAGCCAAAAACATTCAGTACTTC.